One sample yielded the 19 T cell receptor beta chains listed below, sequenced in a study of long-term antiretroviral therapy in people with HIV. Assay version v3.0 of immunoSEQ was used, and it was run at survey level. The protocol was immunoSEQ multiplex PCR, while the TCRdb copy is restricted to in-frame clones and leaves out a portion. This sample has some 28,000 clones; 80% to 85% occur once, and the top ten carry roughly 9.8%. The material sequenced was unsorted PBMCs, taken 2.7 to 2.8 years after starting antiretroviral therapy. These receptors originate from a man aged 30 to 45 with HIV.

The rearrangement joins TRBV6-5 to TRBJ2-5; the match to TRBD1 covers 9 bases. V trimming: 7 bases; J trimming: 7 bases; junction bases outside the gene matches: 4. CDR1 and CDR2 from the germline V gene are MNHEY and SVGAGI. The CDR3 runs 12 residues. The CDR3 nucleotides read TGTGCCAGCAATCGACAGGGGGGGACCCAGTACTTC. This translates into CASNRQGGTQYF.

The rearrangement links TRBV30 to TRBJ2-5, with D unclear. The CDR3 length is 12 residues. Trimming removed 1 base at V and 3 bases at J, with 6 bases between. From germline, CDR1 is GTSNPN and CDR2 SVGIG (reference sequence). CDR3 amino acids: CAWSGRKETQYF. DNA for the CDR3: TGTGCCTGGAGTGGTCGAAAAGAGACCCAGTACTTC.

The rearrangement links TRBV9 to TRBJ1-3; D is unresolved. The germline V gene encodes CDR1 SGDLS and CDR2 YYNGEE. The CDR3 spans 15 residues. The V gene lost 4 bases and the J gene lost 0 bases, with 11 bases spanning the gap. CDR3 sequence reads: CASSPPEASGNTIYF. The CDR3 coding sequence is TGTGCCAGCAGCCCCCCTGAGGCCTCTGGAAACACCATATATTTT. Together with reference TRBV9 and TRBJ1-3, the CDR3 gives the full variable domain: DSGVTQTPKHLITATGQRVTLRCSPRSGDLSVYWYQQSLDQGLQFLIQYYNGEERAKGNILERFSAQQFPDLHSELNLSSLELGDSALYFCASSPPEASGNTIYFGEGSWLTVV.

This chain uses TRBV25-1 with TRBJ2-7, with unresolved D. CDR3 length equals 12 residues. CDR1 MGHDK and CDR2 SYGVNS come from the germline V gene. The V gene lost 7 bases and the J gene lost 0 bases, with 7 bases spanning the gap. The CDR3 DNA follows: TGTGCCAGCACGAGTGGCTCCTACGAGCAGTACTTC. Protein product: CASTSGSYEQYF.

The chain recombines TRBV10-2 with TRBJ2-3; 12 bases fit TRBD2. Germline CDR1 reads WSHSY; CDR2 reads SAAADI. The length of the CDR3 is 15 residues. The J segment lost 3 bases and the V segment lost 11 bases, leaving 9 bases of the junction unmatched. Here the CDR3 DNA reads TGCGCCGGTCGGACTAGCGGGATCAGGACAGATACGCAGTATTTT. Its protein product is CAGRTSGIRTDTQYF.

V usage is TRBV6-5 and J usage is TRBJ1-5; D gene ambiguous. The CDR3 runs 14 residues. Trimming removed 5 bases at V and 3 bases at J, with 11 bases between. In germline, CDR1 is MNHEY, CDR2 SVGAGI. CDR3 sequence: CASSAYKDNQPQHF. CDR3 DNA: TGTGCCAGCAGTGCCTACAAGGACAATCAGCCCCAGCATTTT.

The genes are TRBV19 and TRBJ1-5, with 9 bases matching TRBD1. Trimming took 3 bases from V and 6 from J; bases not matched to a gene: 9. The CDR3 loop spans 16 amino acids. The V gene's germline CDR1 is LNHDA and CDR2 SQIVND (reference sequence). CDR3 sequence: CASSMGRTGASQPQHF. In DNA form, the CDR3 reads TGTGCCAGTAGTATGGGTAGGACAGGGGCTTCTCAGCCCCAGCATTTT.

The chain combines TRBV4-1 with TRBJ2-7, with D possibly being TRBD1 (5 bases). The CDR3 has 14 residues. Trimming shortened V by 1 base and J by 4 bases, and 11 bases separated the two germline ends. Germline V gives CDR1 MGHRA, CDR2 YSYEKL. In DNA form, the CDR3 reads TGCGCCAGCAGCCAAGGAACAGGACATTACGAGCAGTACTTC. Protein product: CASSQGTGHYEQYF.

In this sample, this clone turned up a few times. The chain joins TRBV9 to TRBJ2-2; 10 bases align to TRBD1. The CDR3 is made up of 16 amino acids. J lost 3 bases, V lost 4 bases, and 6 bases had no gene match. CDR1 and CDR2 from the germline V gene are SGDLS and YYNGEE. CDR3 amino acids: CASSRPGTGDTGELFF. As DNA, the CDR3 is TGTGCCAGCAGCAGACCCGGGACAGGGGACACCGGGGAGCTGTTTTTT.

The gene calls are TRBV5-8 and TRBJ1-1, with D tentatively TRBD1 (6 bases). This CDR3 region has 11 residues. With 5 bases removed from V and 6 bases from J, the gap between germline ends came to 8 bases. CDR1 is SGHTS and CDR2 is YDEGEE in the germline V gene. DNA of the CDR3: TGTGCCAGCAGTCACAGGGCTGAAGCTTTCTTT. It encodes CASSHRAEAFF.

The V gene is TRBV11-2, the J gene TRBJ1-3; TRBD1 might be the D (5 bases). V was pared by 3 bases and J by 3 bases, with 12 bases between. Germline CDR1 SGHAT, CDR2 FQNNGV. This CDR3 spans 15 amino acids. The CDR3 bases are TGTGCCAGCAGCTTGAAAGAGGGGCTTGGAAACACCATATATTTT. It specifies CASSLKEGLGNTIYF.

V and J are TRBV5-1 and TRBJ2-3; D gene unclear. Germline V gene data show CDR1 as SGHRS and CDR2 as YFSETQ. V lost 0 bases and J 3 bases, leaving 20 bases between the germline ends. The CDR3 sequence is 18 residues long. The CDR3 nucleotides read TGCGCCAGCAGCTTGGGGGCCCGGTGGCTGGAAAGTACAGATACGCAGTATTTT. This codes for CASSLGARWLESTDTQYF.

This clone was seen once. The V gene is TRBV4-2, the J gene TRBJ2-3; TRBD2 matches at 7 bases. V was pared by 4 bases and J by 3 bases, with 19 bases of the junction left unmatched. The CDR3 loop spans 19 amino acids. CDR1 is LGHNA and CDR2 is YNFKEQ in the germline V gene. DNA of the CDR3: TGTGCCAGCAGCCGACACCGGGGGAGCGGGGAGTTTGGTACAGATACGCAGTATTTT. Translating gives CASSRHRGSGEFGTDTQYF.

V is TRBV14 and J is TRBJ2-3, with TRBD2 matching 10 bases. With 1 base clipped from V and 5 bases from J, the junction kept 15 bases outside the gene matches. The germline gives CDR1 SGHDN, CDR2 FVKESK. This CDR3 is built from 19 residues. The CDR3 spells CASSQGFLAGGQGRDTQYF. Here the CDR3 DNA reads TGTGCCAGCAGCCAAGGCTTCTTAGCGGGGGGCCAGGGGAGAGATACGCAGTATTTT.

The chain couples TRBV18 to TRBJ1-3; D unclear. Trimming took 1 base from V and 2 from J, leaving 9 bases between them. Germline CDR1 is KGHSH and CDR2 is LQKENI. The CDR3 contains 15 residues. CDR3 in DNA: TGTGCCAGCTCACCACAGGGCAACCCTGGAAACACCATATATTTT. It specifies CASSPQGNPGNTIYF.

The rearrangement uses TRBV11-2 and TRBJ2-4, with D hard to call. Germline-derived CDR1 and CDR2 are SGHAT and FQNNGV. V shed 1 base and J shed 8 bases, with 12 bases lying between them. There are 14 residues in the CDR3. DNA of the CDR3: TGTGCCAGCAGCTTAGCGGGTGTACGGGACATTCAGTACTTC. Protein sequence: CASSLAGVRDIQYF.

The chain recombines TRBV7-8 with TRBJ1-1, with a possible D match to TRBD1 (6 bases). The CDR3 sequence is 16 residues long. V gave up 2 bases and J gave up 1 base, with 14 bases separating them. Germline V gives CDR1 SGHVS, CDR2 FQNEAQ. The CDR3 reads CASSLQTGLSNTEAFF. CDR3 DNA: TGTGCCAGCAGCTTACAGACAGGCCTTTCGAACACTGAAGCTTTCTTT.

DNA for the CDR3: TGCAGCGTTGAACCCCCAGGGAGAAACACTGAAGCTTTCTTT. Encoded protein: CSVEPPGRNTEAFF. The rearrangement links TRBV29-1 to TRBJ1-1, with D perhaps matching TRBD1 (5 bases). Germline CDR1 and CDR2: SQVTM and ANQGSEA. Trimming removed 2 bases at V and 2 bases at J, with 12 bases between. This CDR3 comprises 14 residues.

The J gene is TRBJ2-5, the V gene TRBV29-1; TRBD1 agrees at 8 bases. CDR3 size: 13 residues. Trimming at V came to 5 bases and at J to 0 bases, leaving 2 bases not matched to a gene. Germline V lookup: CDR1 SQVTM, CDR2 ANQGSEA. The CDR3 here is CSVRQGYQETQYF. DNA of the CDR3: TGCAGCGTTAGACAGGGGTACCAAGAGACCCAGTACTTC.